The clone carrying this T cell receptor (beta chain) was counted a single time. Study processing details: Reference gene primer amplification yielded estimated nucleated cell counts. TCRdb keeps only in-frame clones here, not all; method: immunoSEQ multiplex PCR. The D gene and trimming were derived from the DNA, and the V and J assignments and clone size from that table. The sample holds about 94,000 clones, around 81% seen once. These data originate in a study of blood T cell repertoires in COVID-19. Study-wide context: Whether acute or convalescent, the COVID-19 samples came from the United States, Italy and Spain. PBMCs, B-cell-depleted T cells, or T cells provided the cDNA or gDNA that made up the material.

V was clipped by 5 bases and J by 0 bases, with 14 bases between them. In germline, CDR1 is MDHEN, CDR2 SYDVKM. The CDR3 extends over 15 amino acids. V gene TRBV28 combines with J gene TRBJ2-7; D gene ambiguous. Specimen: peripheral blood. The clonotype comes from a man in his fifties or sixties with acute or convalescent COVID-19. The CDR3 spells CASSEPSLSSYEQYF. CDR3 DNA: TGTGCCAGCAGTGAACCCTCTTTGAGCTCCTACGAGCAGTACTTC.